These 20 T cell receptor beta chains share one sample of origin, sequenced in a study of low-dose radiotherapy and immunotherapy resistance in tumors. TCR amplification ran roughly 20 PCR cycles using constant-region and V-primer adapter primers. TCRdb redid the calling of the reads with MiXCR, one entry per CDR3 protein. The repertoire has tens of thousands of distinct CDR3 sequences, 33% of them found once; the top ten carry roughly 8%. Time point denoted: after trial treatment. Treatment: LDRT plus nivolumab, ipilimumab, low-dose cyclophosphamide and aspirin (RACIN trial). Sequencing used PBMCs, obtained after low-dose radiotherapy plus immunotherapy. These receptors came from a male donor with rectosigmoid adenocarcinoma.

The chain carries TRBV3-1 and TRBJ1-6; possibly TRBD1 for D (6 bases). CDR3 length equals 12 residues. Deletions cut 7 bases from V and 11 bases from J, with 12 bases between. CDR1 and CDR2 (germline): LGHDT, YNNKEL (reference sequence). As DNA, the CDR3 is TGTGCCAGCAACCTCAGGGGTACACCCCTCCACTTT. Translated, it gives CASNLRGTPLHF.

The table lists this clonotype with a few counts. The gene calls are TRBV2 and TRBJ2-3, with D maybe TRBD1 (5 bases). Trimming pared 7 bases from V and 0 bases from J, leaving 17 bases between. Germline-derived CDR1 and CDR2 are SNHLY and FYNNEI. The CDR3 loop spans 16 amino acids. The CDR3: CASTLRDSTSTDTQYF. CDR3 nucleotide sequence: TGTGCCAGCACCCTCAGAGACAGTACCAGCACAGATACGCAGTATTTT.

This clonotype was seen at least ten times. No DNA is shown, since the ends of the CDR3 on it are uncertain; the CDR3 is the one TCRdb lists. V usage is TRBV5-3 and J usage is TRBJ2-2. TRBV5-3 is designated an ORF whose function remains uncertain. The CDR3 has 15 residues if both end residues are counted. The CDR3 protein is CARRTLGREAGSCFF.

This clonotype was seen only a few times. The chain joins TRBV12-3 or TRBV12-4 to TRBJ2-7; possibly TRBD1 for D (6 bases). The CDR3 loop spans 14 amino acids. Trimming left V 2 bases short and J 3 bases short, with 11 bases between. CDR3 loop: CASSLRDKSYEQYF. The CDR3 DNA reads TGTGCCAGCAGTTTAAGGGACAAAAGCTACGAGCAGTACTTC.

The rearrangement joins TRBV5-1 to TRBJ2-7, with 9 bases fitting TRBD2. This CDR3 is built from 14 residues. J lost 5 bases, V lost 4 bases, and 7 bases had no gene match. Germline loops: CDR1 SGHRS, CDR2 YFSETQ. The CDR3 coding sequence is TGCGCCAGCAGCGTGACTAGCGGCTCTCACGAGCAGTACTTC. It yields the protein CASSVTSGSHEQYF.

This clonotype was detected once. The CDR3 region is CSARERPPPQYF. DNA for the CDR3: TGCAGTGCTAGAGAGCGGCCCCCTCCGCAGTATTTT. J is TRBJ2-3 and V is TRBV20-1; the D is unclear. Germline V gene data show CDR1 as DFQATT and CDR2 as SNEGSKA (reference sequence). The CDR3 has 12 residues. V was shortened by 0 bases and J by 10 bases, with 11 bases between the two germline ends.

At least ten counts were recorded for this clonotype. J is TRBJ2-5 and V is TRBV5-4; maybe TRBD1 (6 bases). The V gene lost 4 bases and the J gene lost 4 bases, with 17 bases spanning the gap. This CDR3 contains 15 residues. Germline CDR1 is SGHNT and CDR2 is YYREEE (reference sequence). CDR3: CASSLPGASRETQYF. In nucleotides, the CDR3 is TGTGCCAGCAGCCTACCAGGGGCGTCTCGAGAGACCCAGTACTTC.

CDR3 sequence (DNA): TGCGCCAGCAGCCAACCGGGACCCACGGCCGCCGAGCAGTACTTC. Translated: CASSQPGPTAAEQYF. The chain links TRBV4-3 to TRBJ2-7; D may be TRBD1 or TRBD2 (5 bases each). The CDR3 loop spans 15 amino acids. Germline lookup yields CDR1 LGHNA and CDR2 YSLEER. V dropped 2 bases and J dropped 6 bases, with 17 bases sitting between them.

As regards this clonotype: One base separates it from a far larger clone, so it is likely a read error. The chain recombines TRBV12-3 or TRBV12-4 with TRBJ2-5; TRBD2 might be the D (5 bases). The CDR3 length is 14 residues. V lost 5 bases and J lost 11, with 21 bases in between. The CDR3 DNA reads TGTGCCAGCAGTCGTCGCGGGTACCACAATGAGCAGTACTTC. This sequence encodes CASSRRGYHNEQYF.

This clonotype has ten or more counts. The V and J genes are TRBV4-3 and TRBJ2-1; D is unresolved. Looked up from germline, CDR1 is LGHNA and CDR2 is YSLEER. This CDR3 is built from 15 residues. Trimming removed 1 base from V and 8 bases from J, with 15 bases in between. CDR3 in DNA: TGCGCCAGCAGCCAAGGAACGAGCCGGGTGGATGAGCAGTTCTTC. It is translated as CASSQGTSRVDEQFF.

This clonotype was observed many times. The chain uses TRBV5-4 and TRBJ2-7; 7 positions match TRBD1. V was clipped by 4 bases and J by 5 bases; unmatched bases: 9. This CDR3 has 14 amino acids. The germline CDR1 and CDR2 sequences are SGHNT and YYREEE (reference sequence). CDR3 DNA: TGTGCCAGCAGCCCGACAGGGAATGTCAACGAGCAGTACTTC. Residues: CASSPTGNVNEQYF.

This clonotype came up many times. CDR3 in amino acids: CASSLQGYEQYF. Written as DNA, the CDR3 is TGTGCCAGCAGTTTACAGGGTTACGAGCAGTACTTC. V gene TRBV6-2 or TRBV6-3 combines with J gene TRBJ2-7; D is possibly TRBD1 (6 bases). The CDR3 consists of 12 residues. The germline CDR1 and CDR2 sequences are MNHEY and SVGEGT. V gave up 4 bases and J gave up 4 bases, with 8 bases separating them.

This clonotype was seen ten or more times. The CDR3: CASSAPGQGRTDTQYF. CDR3 nucleotide sequence: TGTGCCAGCAGCGCCCCGGGACAGGGCCGCACAGATACGCAGTATTTT. The V and J genes are TRBV7-3 and TRBJ2-3; 9 bases are a match to TRBD1. Germline-derived CDR1 and CDR2 are SGHTA and FQGTGA. The trim removed 5 bases at V and 1 base at J, leaving 7 bases unmatched. The CDR3 has 16 residues.

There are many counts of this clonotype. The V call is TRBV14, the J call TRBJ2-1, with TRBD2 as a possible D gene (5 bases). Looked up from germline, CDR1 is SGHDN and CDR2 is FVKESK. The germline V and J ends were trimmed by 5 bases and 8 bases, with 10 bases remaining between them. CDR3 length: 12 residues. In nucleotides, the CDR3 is TGTGCCAGCAGCGGGGAGTTATATGAGCAGTTCTTC. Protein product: CASSGELYEQFF.

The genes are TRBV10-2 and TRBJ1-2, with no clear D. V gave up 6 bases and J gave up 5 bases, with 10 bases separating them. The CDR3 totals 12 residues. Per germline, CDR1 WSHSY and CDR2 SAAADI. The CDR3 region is CASRTDAYGYTF. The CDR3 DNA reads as TGCGCCAGCAGGACGGACGCTTATGGCTACACCTTC.

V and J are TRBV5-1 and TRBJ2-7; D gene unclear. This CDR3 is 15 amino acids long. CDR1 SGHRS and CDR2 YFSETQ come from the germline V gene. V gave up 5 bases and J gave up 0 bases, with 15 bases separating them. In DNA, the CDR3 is TGCGCCAGCAGTTACGGTCGTTTTAGCTCCTACGAGCAGTACTTC. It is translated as CASSYGRFSSYEQYF. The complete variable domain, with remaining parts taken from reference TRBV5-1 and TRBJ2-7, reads KAGVTQTPRYLIKTRGQQVTLSCSPISGHRSVSWYQQTPGQGLQFLFEYFSETQRNKGNFPGRFSGRQFSNSRSEMNVSTLELGDSALYLCASSYGRFSSYEQYFGPGTRLTVT.

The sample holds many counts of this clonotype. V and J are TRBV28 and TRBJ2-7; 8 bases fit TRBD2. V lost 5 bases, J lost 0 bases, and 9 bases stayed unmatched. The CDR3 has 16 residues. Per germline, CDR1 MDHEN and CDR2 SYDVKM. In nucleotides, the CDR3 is TGTGCCAGCAGTCCTAGCCCTAGCGGGTCCTCCTACGAGCAGTACTTC. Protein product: CASSPSPSGSSYEQYF.

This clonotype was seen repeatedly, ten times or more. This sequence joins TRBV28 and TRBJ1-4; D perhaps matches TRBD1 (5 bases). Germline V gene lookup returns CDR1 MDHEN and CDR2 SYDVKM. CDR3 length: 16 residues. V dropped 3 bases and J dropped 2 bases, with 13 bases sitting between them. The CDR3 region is CASSLVRVRTNEKLFF. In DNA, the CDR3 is TGTGCCAGCAGTTTGGTCAGGGTACGGACTAATGAAAAACTGTTTTTT. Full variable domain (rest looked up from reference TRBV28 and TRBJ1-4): DVKVTQSSRYLVKRTGEKVFLECVQDMDHENMFWYRQDPGLGLRLIYFSYDVKMKEKGDIPEGYSVSREKKERFSLILESASTNQTSMYLCASSLVRVRTNEKLFFGSGTQLSVL.

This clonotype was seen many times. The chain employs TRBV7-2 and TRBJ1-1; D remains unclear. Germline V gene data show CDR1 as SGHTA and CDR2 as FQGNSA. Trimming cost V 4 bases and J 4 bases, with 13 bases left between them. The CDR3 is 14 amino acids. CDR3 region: CASSSRAGSTEAFF. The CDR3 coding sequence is TGTGCCAGCAGCTCCCGAGCGGGGAGCACTGAAGCTTTCTTT.

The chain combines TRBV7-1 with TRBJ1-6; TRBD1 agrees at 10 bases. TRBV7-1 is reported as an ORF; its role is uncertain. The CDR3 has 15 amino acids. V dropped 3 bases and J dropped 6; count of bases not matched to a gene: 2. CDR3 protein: CASSSGTGVNSPLHF. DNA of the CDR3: TGTGCCAGCAGCTCCGGGACAGGGGTTAATTCACCCCTCCACTTT.